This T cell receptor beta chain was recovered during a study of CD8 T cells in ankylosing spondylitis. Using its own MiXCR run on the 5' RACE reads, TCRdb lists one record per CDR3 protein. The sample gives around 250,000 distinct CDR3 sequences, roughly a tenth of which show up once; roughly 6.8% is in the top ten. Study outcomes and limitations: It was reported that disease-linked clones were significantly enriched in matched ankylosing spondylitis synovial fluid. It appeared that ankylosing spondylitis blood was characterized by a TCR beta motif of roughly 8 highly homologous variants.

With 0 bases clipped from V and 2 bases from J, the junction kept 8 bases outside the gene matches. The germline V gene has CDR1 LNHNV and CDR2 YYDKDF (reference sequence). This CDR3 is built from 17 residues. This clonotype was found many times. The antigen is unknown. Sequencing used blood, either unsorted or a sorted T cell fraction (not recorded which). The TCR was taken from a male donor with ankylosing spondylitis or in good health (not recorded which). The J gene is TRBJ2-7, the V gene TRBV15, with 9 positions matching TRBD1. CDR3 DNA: TGTGCCACCAGCAGAGATGCCCCGAGACAGGGGGCCTACGAGCAGTACTTC. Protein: CATSRDAPRQGAYEQYF. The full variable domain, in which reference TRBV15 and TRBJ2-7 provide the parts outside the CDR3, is DAMVIQNPRYQVTQFGKPVTLSCSQTLNHNVMYWYQQKSSQAPKLLFHYYDKDFNNEADTPDNFQSRRPNTSFCFLDIRSPGLGDTAMYLCATSRDAPRQGAYEQYFGPGTRLTVT.